The clone carrying this T cell receptor beta chain was counted once. This sample was included in a study of T cell changes during pregnancy in multiple sclerosis. V was shortened by 4 bases and J by 2 bases, with 14 bases between the two germline ends. The germline V gene has CDR1 LGHNA and CDR2 YNFKEQ. The CDR3 is 16 residues long. The repertoire was sequenced with immunoSEQ multiplex PCR; TCRdb's copy has only in-frame clones and lacks some. The data contain about 60,000 clones, approximately 92% of them singletons. The V and J genes are TRBV4-2 and TRBJ1-4; D gene ambiguous. The sequences come from peripheral blood, collected in the first trimester of pregnancy. The sequence came from a female donor with multiple sclerosis, enrolled in a pregnancy study. CDR3 protein: CASSPRARATNEKLFF. For the CDR3, the DNA is TGTGCCAGCAGCCCACGTGCGAGGGCGACTAATGAAAAACTGTTTTTT.